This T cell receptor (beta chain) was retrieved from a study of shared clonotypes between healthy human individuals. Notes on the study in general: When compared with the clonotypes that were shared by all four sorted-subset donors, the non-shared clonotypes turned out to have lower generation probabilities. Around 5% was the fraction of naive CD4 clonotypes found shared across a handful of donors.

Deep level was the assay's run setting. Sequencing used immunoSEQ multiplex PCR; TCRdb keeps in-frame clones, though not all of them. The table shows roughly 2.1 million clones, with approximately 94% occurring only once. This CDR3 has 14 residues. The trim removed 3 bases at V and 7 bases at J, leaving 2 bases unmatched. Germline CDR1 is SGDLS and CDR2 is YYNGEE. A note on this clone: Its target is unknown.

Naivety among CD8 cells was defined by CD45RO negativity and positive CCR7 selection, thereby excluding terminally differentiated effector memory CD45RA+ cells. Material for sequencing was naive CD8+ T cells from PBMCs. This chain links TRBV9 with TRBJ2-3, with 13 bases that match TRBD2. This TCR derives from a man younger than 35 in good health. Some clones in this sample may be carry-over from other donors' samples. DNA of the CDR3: TGTGCCAGCAGCGCCGGGACTAGCGGGAATACGCAGTATTTT. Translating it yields CASSAGTSGNTQYF.